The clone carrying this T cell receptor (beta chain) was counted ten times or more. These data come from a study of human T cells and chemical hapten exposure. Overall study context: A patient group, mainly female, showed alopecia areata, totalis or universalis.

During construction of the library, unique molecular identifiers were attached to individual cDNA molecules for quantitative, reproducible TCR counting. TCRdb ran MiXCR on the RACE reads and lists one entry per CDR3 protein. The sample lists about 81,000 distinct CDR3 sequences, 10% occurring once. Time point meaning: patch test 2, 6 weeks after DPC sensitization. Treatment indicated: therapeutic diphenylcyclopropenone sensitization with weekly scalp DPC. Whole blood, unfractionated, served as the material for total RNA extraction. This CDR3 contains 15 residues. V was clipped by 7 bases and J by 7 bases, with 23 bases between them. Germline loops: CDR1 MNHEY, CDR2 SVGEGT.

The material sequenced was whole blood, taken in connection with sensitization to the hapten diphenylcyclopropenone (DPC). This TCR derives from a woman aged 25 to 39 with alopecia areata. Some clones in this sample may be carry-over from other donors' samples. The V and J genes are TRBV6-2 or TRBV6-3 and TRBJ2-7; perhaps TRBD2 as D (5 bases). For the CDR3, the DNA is TGTGCCAGCAACCTTCCAGGACTCTTGAAGTGGGAGCAGTACTTC. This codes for CASNLPGLLKWEQYF.